The 5 T cell receptor beta chains in this list originate from one sample, sequenced in a study of beta chain features in type 1 diabetes. Study observations and caveats: Significant though moderate, a shortening of TCRB CDR3s appeared in all four CD4+ subsets of Type 1 diabetes patients.

Their recognized antigens are unknown. Investigators reverse transcribed all isolated RNA, so they sequenced expressed TCRB transcripts. Here immunoSEQ multiplex PCR was the method, and the copy in TCRdb shows in-frame clones only, minus some. The table lists more than 250,000 clones, 14% of them singletons. Sequencing was carried out using naive CD4+ T cells from blood. The receptors were sampled from a man younger than 45 with type 1 diabetes.

The J gene is TRBJ2-7, the V gene TRBV5-1, with 11 bases that match TRBD1. The CDR3 covers 15 residues. J lost 0 bases, V lost 3 bases, and 2 bases had no gene match. Per the germline V gene, CDR1 is SGHRS and CDR2 is YFSETQ. The CDR3 DNA is TGCGCCAGCAGCTGGGGGACAGGGGGCTCCTACGAGCAGTACTTC. It translates to CASSWGTGGSYEQYF.

V gene TRBV2 combines with J gene TRBJ2-2, with TRBD1 matching 9 bases. The trim removed 7 bases at V and 3 bases at J, leaving 3 bases unmatched. Germline CDR1 SNHLY, CDR2 FYNNEI. The CDR3 has 14 amino acids. CDR3 amino acids: CASKGTGYTGELFF. CDR3 coding DNA: TGTGCCAGCAAAGGGACAGGGTACACCGGGGAGCTGTTTTTT.

V gene TRBV7-9 combines with J gene TRBJ2-1; no reliable D call. Per the germline V gene, CDR1 is SEHNR and CDR2 is FQNEAQ (reference sequence). This CDR3 comprises 11 residues. Trimming left V 4 bases short and J 8 bases short, with 6 bases between. CDR3 protein: CASSSTHEQFF. The CDR3 DNA is TGTGCCAGCAGCTCAACTCATGAGCAGTTCTTC.

This clone appeared a few times. The gene calls are TRBV7-9 and TRBJ2-1; D gene ambiguous. CDR3 size: 13 residues. CDR1 is SEHNR and CDR2 is FQNEAQ in the germline V gene (reference sequence). Trimming shortened V by 2 bases and J by 4 bases, and 6 bases separated the two germline ends. The CDR3 loop reads CASSLPVYNEQFF. The CDR3 region has the DNA TGTGCCAGCAGCTTACCAGTGTACAATGAGCAGTTCTTC.

CDR3 sequence reads: CASSLAGGPNNEQFF. The CDR3 DNA reads TGCGCCAGCAGCTTGGCGGGAGGGCCCAACAATGAGCAGTTCTTC. The rearrangement links TRBV5-1 to TRBJ2-1, with 8 bases matching TRBD2. CDR3 size: 15 residues. Per the germline V gene, CDR1 is SGHRS and CDR2 is YFSETQ. Trimming cost V 0 bases and J 5 bases; bases outside gene matches: 4.